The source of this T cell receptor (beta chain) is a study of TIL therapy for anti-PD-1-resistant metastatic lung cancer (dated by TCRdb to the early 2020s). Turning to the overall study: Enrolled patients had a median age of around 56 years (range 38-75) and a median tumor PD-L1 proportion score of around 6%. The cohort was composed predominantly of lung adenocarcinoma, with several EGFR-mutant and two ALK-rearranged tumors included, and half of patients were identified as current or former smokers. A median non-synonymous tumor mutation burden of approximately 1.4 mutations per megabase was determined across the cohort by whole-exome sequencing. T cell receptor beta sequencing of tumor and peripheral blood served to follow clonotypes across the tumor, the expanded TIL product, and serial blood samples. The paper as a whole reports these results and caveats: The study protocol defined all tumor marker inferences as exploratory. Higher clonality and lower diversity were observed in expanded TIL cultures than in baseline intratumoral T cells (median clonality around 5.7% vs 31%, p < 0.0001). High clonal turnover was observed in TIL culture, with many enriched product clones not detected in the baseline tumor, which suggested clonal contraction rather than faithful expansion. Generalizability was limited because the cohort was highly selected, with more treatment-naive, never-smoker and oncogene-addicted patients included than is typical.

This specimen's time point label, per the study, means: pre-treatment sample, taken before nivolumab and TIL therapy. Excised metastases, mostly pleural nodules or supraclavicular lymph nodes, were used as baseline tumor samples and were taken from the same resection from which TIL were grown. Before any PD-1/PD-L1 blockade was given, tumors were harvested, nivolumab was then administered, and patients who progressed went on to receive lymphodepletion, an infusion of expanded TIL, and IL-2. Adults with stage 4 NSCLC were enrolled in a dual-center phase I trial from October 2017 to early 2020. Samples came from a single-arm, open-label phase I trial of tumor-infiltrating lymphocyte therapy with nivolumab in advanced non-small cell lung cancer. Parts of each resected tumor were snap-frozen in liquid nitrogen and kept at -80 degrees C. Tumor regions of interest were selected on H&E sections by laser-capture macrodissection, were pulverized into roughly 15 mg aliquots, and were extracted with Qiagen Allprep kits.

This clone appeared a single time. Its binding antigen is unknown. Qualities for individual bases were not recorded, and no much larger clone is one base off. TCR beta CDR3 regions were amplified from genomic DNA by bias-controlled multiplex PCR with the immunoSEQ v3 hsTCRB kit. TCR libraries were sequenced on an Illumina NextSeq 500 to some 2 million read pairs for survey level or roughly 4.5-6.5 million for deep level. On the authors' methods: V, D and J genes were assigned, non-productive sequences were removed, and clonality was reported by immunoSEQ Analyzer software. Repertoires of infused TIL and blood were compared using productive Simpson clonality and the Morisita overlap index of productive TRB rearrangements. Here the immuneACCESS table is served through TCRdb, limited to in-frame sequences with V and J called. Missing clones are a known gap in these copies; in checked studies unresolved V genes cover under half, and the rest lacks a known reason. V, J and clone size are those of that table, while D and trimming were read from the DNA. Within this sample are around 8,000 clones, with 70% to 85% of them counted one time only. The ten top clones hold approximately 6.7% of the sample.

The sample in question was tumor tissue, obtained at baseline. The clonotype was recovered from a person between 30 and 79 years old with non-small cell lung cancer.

The DNA sequence is as follows: TGCGCCAGCAGCCAAGATGACCGGAATGAGCAGTTCTTC. Translation gives CASSQDDRNEQFF. The rearrangement joined TRBV4-3 to TRBJ2-1; the D gene assignment is ambiguous. The CDR3 goes from the cysteine to the phenylalanine over 13 residues. The DNA shown is the 39-base CDR3, in frame from base 1. The trim is 0 bases for V and 7 bases for J, with a gap of 7 bases between the germline ends. Sequences LGHNA (CDR1) and YSLEER (CDR2) are obtained from the germline V gene.